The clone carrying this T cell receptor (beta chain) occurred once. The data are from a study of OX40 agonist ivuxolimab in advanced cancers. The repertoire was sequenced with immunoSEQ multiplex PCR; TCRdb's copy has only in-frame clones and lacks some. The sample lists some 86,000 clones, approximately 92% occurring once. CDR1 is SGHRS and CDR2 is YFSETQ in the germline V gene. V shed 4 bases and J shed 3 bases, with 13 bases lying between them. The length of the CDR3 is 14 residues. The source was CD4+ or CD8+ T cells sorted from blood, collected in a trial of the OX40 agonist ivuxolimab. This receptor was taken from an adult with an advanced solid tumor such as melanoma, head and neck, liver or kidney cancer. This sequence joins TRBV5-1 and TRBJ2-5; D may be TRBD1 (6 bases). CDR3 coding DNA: TGCGCCAGCAGCACCGGGACATATAAAGAGACCCAGTACTTC. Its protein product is CASSTGTYKETQYF. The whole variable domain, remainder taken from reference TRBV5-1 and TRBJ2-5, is KAGVTQTPRYLIKTRGQQVTLSCSPISGHRSVSWYQQTPGQGLQFLFEYFSETQRNKGNFPGRFSGRQFSNSRSEMNVSTLELGDSALYLCASSTGTYKETQYFGPGTRLLVL.